Each of the 26 T cell receptor beta chains below was sequenced from the same sample in a study of blood T cell repertoires in COVID-19. Profiling relied on immunoSEQ multiplex PCR, and the TCRdb table lists in-frame clones only, not all of them. The sample has a few hundred thousand clones, 70% to 90% seen once. The sequencing input was peripheral blood. Receptors originate from a woman between 50 and 59 years old with acute or convalescent COVID-19.

V gene TRBV28 combines with J gene TRBJ1-2; TRBD1 aligns across 12 bases. V lost 4 bases and J lost 7; bases outside the gene matches: 10. There are 16 residues in the CDR3. The germline gives CDR1 MDHEN, CDR2 SYDVKM. The CDR3: CASSSGQGAISGGYTF. CDR3 nucleotides: TGTGCCAGCAGTTCGGGACAGGGGGCGATTTCGGGTGGCTACACCTTC.

The chain combines TRBV6-1 with TRBJ1-4, with a tentative D call TRBD1 (5 bases). Trimming pared 1 base from V and 2 bases from J, leaving 8 bases between. Germline CDR1 and CDR2: MNHNS and SASEGT. CDR3 length: 15 amino acids. CDR3 region: CASSEVPGTNEKLFF. The CDR3 DNA reads as TGTGCCAGCAGTGAAGTGCCAGGGACTAATGAAAAACTGTTTTTT.

The chain joins TRBV28 to TRBJ1-4; no definite D call. V was pared by 6 bases and J by 5 bases, with 13 bases between. From germline, CDR1 is MDHEN and CDR2 SYDVKM. CDR3 size: 14 residues. In DNA form, the CDR3 reads TGTGCCAGCAGCCCCCCCCGACTCAATGAAAAACTGTTTTTT. Residues: CASSPPRLNEKLFF. The full variable domain, rest sourced from reference TRBV28 and TRBJ1-4, is DVKVTQSSRYLVKRTGEKVFLECVQDMDHENMFWYRQDPGLGLRLIYFSYDVKMKEKGDIPEGYSVSREKKERFSLILESASTNQTSMYLCASSPPRLNEKLFFGSGTQLSVL.

The chain recombines TRBV7-9 with TRBJ2-5, with TRBD2 matching over 9 bases. CDR1 and CDR2 from the germline V gene are SEHNR and FQNEAQ (reference sequence). CDR3 length: 15 residues. Losses at the gene ends were 3 bases for V and 7 bases for J; bases not matched to a gene: 9. The CDR3 region has the DNA TGTGCCAGCAGCTTCCACTTAGCGGGAGAAGGGACCCAGTACTTC. This sequence encodes CASSFHLAGEGTQYF.

The chain links TRBV9 to TRBJ2-3; 9 bases are shared with TRBD2. This CDR3 spans 16 amino acids. The germline V gene encodes CDR1 SGDLS and CDR2 YYNGEE. Losses at the gene ends were 6 bases for V and 5 bases for J; bases not matched to a gene: 13. The DNA of the CDR3 is TGTGCCAGCACCCCCCAGGCTAGCGGGAAGGGAGATACGCAGTATTTT. The encoded protein is CASTPQASGKGDTQYF.

In this sample, this clone turned up a few times. V gene TRBV4-1 combines with J gene TRBJ1-5, with TRBD1 matching over 9 bases. V shed 4 bases, J shed 2 bases, and the junction held 6 bases outside the gene matches. Per the germline V gene, CDR1 is MGHRA and CDR2 is YSYEKL. CDR3 size: 16 residues. The CDR3 is CASSPGQGGGNQPQHF. In DNA form, the CDR3 reads TGCGCCAGCAGCCCGGGACAGGGAGGGGGCAATCAGCCCCAGCATTTT.

The gene calls are TRBV30 and TRBJ1-4; possibly TRBD1 for D (5 bases). Looked up from germline, CDR1 is GTSNPN and CDR2 is SVGIG (reference sequence). V shed 3 bases and J shed 7 bases, with 15 bases lying between them. CDR3 length equals 14 residues. CDR3 residues: CAWRRRTSVEKLFF. CDR3 coding DNA: TGTGCCTGGAGGAGGCGGACATCGGTTGAAAAACTGTTTTTT.

V is TRBV19 and J is TRBJ2-7; TRBD1 matches 7 bases. The CDR3 is 15 amino acids. Germline V lookup: CDR1 LNHDA, CDR2 SQIVND (reference sequence). Trimming at V came to 5 bases and at J to 0 bases, leaving 7 bases not matched to a gene. CDR3 protein: CASSSQGRSSYEQYF. The DNA of the CDR3 is TGTGCCAGTAGTTCACAGGGGCGGAGCTCCTACGAGCAGTACTTC.

V is TRBV27 and J is TRBJ1-2, with D possibly TRBD1 on 5 matching bases. The V gene lost 2 bases and the J gene lost 4 bases, with 14 bases spanning the gap. Germline CDR1 and CDR2: MNHEY and SMNVEV (reference sequence). CDR3 size: 15 residues. The CDR3 DNA follows: TGTGCCAGCAGTTTACGGGGGGACCTCGGCTATGGCTACACCTTC. The encoded protein is CASSLRGDLGYGYTF.

This sequence joins TRBV7-2 and TRBJ2-1; no firm D call. Germline loops: CDR1 SGHTA, CDR2 FQGNSA. The CDR3 is 14 amino acids. Trimming shortened V by 0 bases and J by 3 bases, and 6 bases separated the two germline ends. In nucleotides, the CDR3 is TGTGCCAGCAGCTTAGCCCCCAACTACAATGAGCAGTTCTTC. Translating gives CASSLAPNYNEQFF.

The chain carries TRBV5-1 and TRBJ1-2, with 9 bases lining up with TRBD1. CDR1 is SGHRS, CDR2 YFSETQ, per germline. V shed 1 base and J 7 bases; nucleotides not matched to a gene: 17. CDR3 length: 18 amino acids. CDR3 sequence reads: CASSLIRTRDRVRGGYTF. DNA of the CDR3: TGCGCCAGCAGCTTGATAAGGACCCGGGACAGGGTACGGGGTGGCTACACCTTC. Looking up the rest from reference TRBV5-1 and TRBJ1-2 gives the full variable domain: KAGVTQTPRYLIKTRGQQVTLSCSPISGHRSVSWYQQTPGQGLQFLFEYFSETQRNKGNFPGRFSGRQFSNSRSEMNVSTLELGDSALYLCASSLIRTRDRVRGGYTFGSGTRLTVV.

The V gene is TRBV7-8, the J gene TRBJ1-5; perhaps TRBD1 as D (5 bases). The CDR3 has 15 amino acids. V dropped 1 base and J dropped 5 bases, with 12 bases sitting between them. Germline lookup yields CDR1 SGHVS and CDR2 FQNEAQ. CDR3 nucleotides: TGTGCCAGCAGCTTAGATCCGGCGGGGGATCAGCCCCAGCATTTT. Protein sequence: CASSLDPAGDQPQHF.

The V gene is TRBV4-2, the J gene TRBJ2-5; 7 nucleotides match TRBD1. The germline gives CDR1 LGHNA, CDR2 YNFKEQ. The CDR3 covers 16 residues. With V trimmed by 3 bases and J by 4 bases, 11 bases remained unmatched. CDR3 loop: CASSQVTGATLETQYF. The CDR3 nucleotides read TGTGCCAGCAGCCAGGTAACAGGGGCCACCTTAGAGACCCAGTACTTC.

This chain joins TRBV7-9 and TRBJ2-2, with D possibly matching TRBD2 (5 bases). The CDR3 spans 15 residues. CDR1 SEHNR and CDR2 FQNEAQ come from the germline V gene (reference sequence). Trimming pared 1 base from V and 6 bases from J, leaving 12 bases between. The CDR3 loop is CASSLGSGGPGELFF. CDR3 bases: TGTGCCAGCAGCTTAGGCAGCGGAGGTCCCGGGGAGCTGTTTTTT.

The chain recombines TRBV2 with TRBJ1-2; 10 positions agree with TRBD1. The CDR3 runs to 14 residues. With 7 bases clipped from V and 4 bases from J, the junction kept 6 bases outside the gene matches. The V gene's germline CDR1 is SNHLY and CDR2 FYNNEI. CDR3 nucleotide sequence: TGTGCCAGCACCGCGACAGGGGGCGTCTATGGCTACACCTTC. The encoded protein is CASTATGGVYGYTF.

The genes are TRBV5-1 and TRBJ2-7, with a weak D call TRBD1 (5 bases). This CDR3 has 15 amino acids. Germline assignment: CDR1 SGHRS and CDR2 YFSETQ. Trimming pared 0 bases from V and 4 bases from J, leaving 14 bases between. CDR3 protein: CASSLGRTPLYEQYF. The CDR3 nucleotides read TGCGCCAGCAGCTTGGGAAGGACACCACTATACGAGCAGTACTTC.

The rearrangement links TRBV7-6 to TRBJ2-5; TRBD2 matches 7 bases. Trimming removed 7 bases from V and 7 bases from J; junction bases left unmatched: 18. In germline, CDR1 is SGHVS, CDR2 FNYEAQ. CDR3 size: 16 residues. The CDR3 DNA is TGTGCCAGCACCATCTCCCCGGGGGGTGAGCTCGTGACCCAGTACTTC. Its protein product is CASTISPGGELVTQYF.

V usage is TRBV27 and J usage is TRBJ1-2; TRBD1 aligns across 7 bases. The CDR3 runs to 15 residues. Germline trimming cut 4 bases from V and 2 bases from J; bases unmatched to any gene: 7. CDR1 and CDR2 (germline): MNHEY, SMNVEV (reference sequence). The CDR3 DNA reads TGTGCCAGCAGTTCTTATGGGACAGCCAACTATGGCTACACCTTC. Its protein is CASSSYGTANYGYTF.

The V gene is TRBV30, the J gene TRBJ2-7; TRBD2 might be the D (5 bases). The germline V gene has CDR1 GTSNPN and CDR2 SVGIG (reference sequence). The CDR3 is 13 residues long. Trimming stripped 4 bases from V and 3 bases from J, with 13 bases between. The CDR3 spells CAWTSGSNYEQYF. The CDR3 nucleotides read TGTGCCTGGACCAGCGGCTCAAACTACGAGCAGTACTTC. The entire variable domain, with the rest obtained from reference TRBV30 and TRBJ2-7, is as follows: SQTIHQWPATLVQPVGSPLSLECTVEGTSNPNLYWYRQAAGRGLQLLFYSVGIGQISSEVPQNLSASRPQDRQFILSSKKLLLSDSGFYLCAWTSGSNYEQYFGPGTRLTVT.

The chain links TRBV6-6 to TRBJ2-1, with a weak D call TRBD2 (6 bases). The germline gives CDR1 MNHNY, CDR2 SVGAGI (reference sequence). V lost 5 bases and J lost 13, with 27 bases in between. CDR3 size: 16 residues. CDR3 protein: CASSPPQALADFYQFF. The CDR3 bases are TGTGCCAGCAGTCCCCCCCAGGCGTTAGCGGATTTTTATCAGTTCTTC.

The genes are TRBV5-1 and TRBJ2-7; D possibly corresponds to TRBD1 (5 bases). Looked up from germline, CDR1 is SGHRS and CDR2 is YFSETQ. Trimming pared 5 bases from V and 0 bases from J, leaving 15 bases between. The CDR3 has 15 amino acids. The CDR3 sequence: CASREGAPSSYEQYF. The CDR3 DNA sequence: TGCGCCAGCAGGGAAGGGGCCCCGAGCTCCTACGAGCAGTACTTC.

V gene TRBV9 combines with J gene TRBJ2-2; TRBD2 matches at 8 bases. This CDR3 is 15 amino acids long. Germline trimming cut 0 bases from V and 3 bases from J; bases unmatched to any gene: 1. Germline V lookup: CDR1 SGDLS, CDR2 YYNGEE. The CDR3 DNA sequence: TGTGCCAGCAGCGTAGTGACTAGCGACACCGGGGAGCTGTTTTTT. This sequence encodes CASSVVTSDTGELFF.

This chain connects TRBV7-2 to TRBJ2-7; TRBD1 agrees at 9 bases. There are 15 residues in the CDR3. Germline V gene lookup returns CDR1 SGHTA and CDR2 FQGNSA. Losses at the gene ends were 5 bases for V and 4 bases for J; bases not matched to a gene: 9. The CDR3 nucleotides are TGTGCCAGCAGCACGACCCGGGACAGGGCTTACGAGCAGTACTTC. Its protein is CASSTTRDRAYEQYF.

In its sample, this clone was seen a few times. This rearrangement joins TRBV19 to TRBJ2-7, with 12 positions matching TRBD2. The germline CDR1 and CDR2 sequences are LNHDA and SQIVND (reference sequence). This CDR3 has 15 amino acids. V lost 7 bases, J lost 4 bases, and 8 bases stayed unmatched. In DNA form, the CDR3 reads TGTGCCAGTACCCTTTCGACTAGCGGGAGTTACGAGCAGTACTTC. This gives the protein CASTLSTSGSYEQYF.

This sequence joins TRBV9 and TRBJ2-7; 7 bases agree with TRBD2. The V segment lost 1 base and the J segment 3 bases; nucleotides outside the gene matches: 7. Germline CDR1 and CDR2: SGDLS and YYNGEE. The CDR3 consists of 15 residues. CDR3 loop: CASSVTPSGHYEQYF. The CDR3 nucleotides read TGTGCCAGCAGCGTAACGCCTAGCGGACACTACGAGCAGTACTTC.

This clone has just a few counts. The rearrangement links TRBV4-2 to TRBJ2-7, with 7 bases that match TRBD2. CDR3 length: 16 amino acids. After removal of 0 bases from V and 3 bases from J, the junction contained 8 bases not matched to a gene. Germline assignment: CDR1 LGHNA and CDR2 YNFKEQ. CDR3 nucleotides: TGTGCCAGCAGCCAAGATCTCTCCAGCGGGAACTACGAGCAGTACTTC. Its protein product is CASSQDLSSGNYEQYF.